Listed below are T cell receptor beta chains from one sample, sequenced in a study of CD8 T cells in Susac syndrome. TCRdb redid the calling of the immunoSEQ multiplex PCR reads with MiXCR, one entry per CDR3 protein. The repertoire holds about 160,000 distinct CDR3 sequences, with around 92% as singletons. Sequences were obtained from CD4+ T cells from PBMCs. Receptors originate from a human donor in good health. Both conserved end residues are part of each CDR3. A D gene is named only where the DNA matches it firmly. Clone size appears in some rows only: once, few, many, or a class for an expanded clone.

J gene: TRBJ2-6
clone size: NA
D gene: NA
V gene: TRBV4-2
CDR3 protein: CASSQVSRVGSGANVLTF
CDR3 DNA: TGTGCCAGCAGCCAAGTATCCAGGGTGGGCTCTGGGGCCAACGTCCTGACTTTC

J gene: TRBJ2-7
clone size: NA
D gene: NA
V gene: TRBV5-1
CDR3 protein: CASSLSSVSYEQYF
CDR3 DNA: TGCGCCAGCAGCTTGAGCTCCGTATCCTACGAGCAGTACTTC

J gene: TRBJ2-7
clone size: NA
D gene: TRBD1
V gene: TRBV7-2
CDR3 protein: CASSSQAGQGAYEQYF
CDR3 DNA: TGTGCCAGCAGCTCCCAAGCAGGACAGGGGGCATACGAGCAGTACTTC

J gene: TRBJ1-1
clone size: NA
D gene: NA
V gene: TRBV30
CDR3 protein: CAWSGGHAVDEAFF
CDR3 DNA: TGTGCCTGGAGTGGCGGTCACGCGGTTGATGAAGCTTTCTTT

J gene: TRBJ1-2
clone size: NA
D gene: TRBD1
V gene: TRBV7-9
CDR3 protein: CASSLGQGAHYGYTF
CDR3 DNA: TGTGCCAGCAGCCTCGGACAGGGAGCCCACTATGGCTACACCTTC

J gene: TRBJ2-5
clone size: NA
D gene: NA
V gene: TRBV14
CDR3 protein: CASSQAGTAKETQYF
CDR3 DNA: TGTGCCAGCAGCCAAGCCGGGACTGCCAAAGAGACCCAGTACTTC

J gene: TRBJ2-3
clone size: NA
D gene: NA
V gene: TRBV5-1
CDR3 protein: CASSAEGRFTDTQYF
CDR3 DNA: TGCGCCAGCAGCGCGGAGGGGAGATTCACAGATACGCAGTATTTT

J gene: TRBJ2-7
clone size: NA
D gene: NA
V gene: TRBV6-5
CDR3 protein: CATGDSPYEQYF
CDR3 DNA: TGTGCCACCGGTGACAGTCCCTACGAGCAGTACTTC

J gene: TRBJ1-1
clone size: NA
D gene: TRBD1
V gene: TRBV2
CDR3 protein: CASSTGQMNTEAFF
CDR3 DNA: TGTGCCAGCAGTACGGGACAGATGAACACTGAAGCTTTCTTT

J gene: TRBJ1-2
clone size: NA
D gene: NA
V gene: TRBV30
CDR3 protein: CAWRKLDNYGYTF
CDR3 DNA: TGTGCCTGGAGGAAGTTGGATAACTATGGCTACACCTTC

J gene: TRBJ2-1
clone size: NA
D gene: NA
V gene: TRBV2
CDR3 protein: CASSLDAHEQFF
CDR3 DNA: TGTGCCAGCAGCCTCGACGCCCATGAGCAGTTCTTC

J gene: TRBJ2-3
clone size: NA
D gene: TRBD1
V gene: TRBV7-3
CDR3 protein: CASSTGTGSDTQYF
CDR3 DNA: TGTGCCAGCAGCACCGGGACAGGGTCAGATACGCAGTATTTT

J gene: TRBJ2-7
clone size: NA
D gene: NA
V gene: TRBV7-8
CDR3 protein: CASTIWGEQYF
CDR3 DNA: TGTGCCAGCACCATATGGGGCGAGCAGTACTTC

J gene: TRBJ1-1
clone size: NA
D gene: TRBD1
V gene: TRBV2
CDR3 protein: CASSPRTGGGTEAFF
CDR3 DNA: TGTGCCAGCAGCCCCAGGACAGGGGGAGGGACTGAAGCTTTCTTT

J gene: TRBJ2-1
clone size: NA
D gene: NA
V gene: TRBV24-1
CDR3 protein: CATSVPSAASYNEQFF
CDR3 DNA: TGTGCCACCAGTGTTCCCAGTGCGGCCTCCTACAATGAGCAGTTCTTC

J gene: TRBJ2-3
clone size: NA
D gene: NA
V gene: TRBV6-5
CDR3 protein: CASQTTDTQYF
CDR3 DNA: TGTGCCAGCCAGACGACAGATACGCAGTATTTT

J gene: TRBJ2-3
clone size: NA
D gene: NA
V gene: TRBV3-1
CDR3 protein: CASSTGIDTDTQYF
CDR3 DNA: TGTGCCAGCAGCACCGGGATTGACACAGATACGCAGTATTTT

J gene: TRBJ2-5
clone size: NA
D gene: TRBD2
V gene: TRBV5-4
CDR3 protein: CASSLRGGLETQYF
CDR3 DNA: TGTGCCAGCAGCTTACGGGGGGGCCTGGAGACCCAGTACTTC

J gene: TRBJ2-1
clone size: NA
D gene: NA
V gene: TRBV19
CDR3 protein: CASSSRGGGANEQFF
CDR3 DNA: TGTGCCAGTAGTAGCAGAGGAGGGGGGGCTAATGAGCAGTTCTTC

J gene: TRBJ1-2
clone size: NA
D gene: NA
V gene: TRBV18
CDR3 protein: CASSPSRHTNYGYTF
CDR3 DNA: TGTGCCAGCTCACCATCTCGACATACTAACTATGGCTACACCTTC

J gene: TRBJ2-3
clone size: once
D gene: NA
V gene: TRBV3-1
CDR3 protein: CASSQGGVVPDTQYF
CDR3 DNA: TGTGCCAGCAGCCAAGGAGGGGTTGTCCCAGATACGCAGTATTTT

J gene: TRBJ2-7
clone size: NA
D gene: NA
V gene: TRBV19
CDR3 protein: CASSPGTASSYEQYF
CDR3 DNA: TGTGCCAGTAGTCCAGGGACGGCAAGCTCCTACGAGCAGTACTTC

J gene: TRBJ1-2
clone size: NA
D gene: NA
V gene: TRBV5-1
CDR3 protein: CASSPQGMSYGYTF
CDR3 DNA: TGCGCCAGCAGCCCCCAGGGCATGAGCTATGGCTACACCTTC

J gene: TRBJ2-7
clone size: NA
D gene: TRBD1
V gene: TRBV7-9
CDR3 protein: CASSYGQGGEQYF
CDR3 DNA: TGTGCCAGCAGTTATGGACAGGGTGGTGAGCAGTACTTC

J gene: TRBJ1-2
clone size: NA
D gene: NA
V gene: TRBV15
CDR3 protein: CATSSGVQGWNYGYTF
CDR3 DNA: TGTGCCACCAGCAGCGGGGTTCAGGGGTGGAACTATGGCTACACCTTC

J gene: TRBJ1-6
clone size: NA
D gene: TRBD1
V gene: TRBV7-9
CDR3 protein: CASSWDRPPLHF
CDR3 DNA: TGTGCCAGCAGCTGGGACAGGCCACCCCTCCACTTT

J gene: TRBJ2-7
clone size: NA
D gene: TRBD2
V gene: TRBV4-2
CDR3 protein: CASSSGTSAFYEQYF
CDR3 DNA: TGTGCCAGCAGCTCAGGGACTAGCGCTTTCTACGAGCAGTACTTC

J gene: TRBJ1-2
clone size: NA
D gene: TRBD1
V gene: TRBV28
CDR3 protein: CASSSGQDTYGYTF
CDR3 DNA: TGTGCCAGCAGTTCGGGACAGGACACCTATGGCTACACCTTC

J gene: TRBJ1-5
clone size: NA
D gene: TRBD1
V gene: TRBV7-2
CDR3 protein: CASSLTGQGDQPQHF
CDR3 DNA: TGTGCCAGCAGCTTAACAGGACAGGGGGATCAGCCCCAGCATTTT

J gene: TRBJ1-2
clone size: NA
D gene: NA
V gene: TRBV11-2
CDR3 protein: CASGAGRNYGYTF
CDR3 DNA: TGTGCCAGCGGAGCGGGCAGGAACTATGGCTACACCTTC

J gene: TRBJ2-2
clone size: NA
D gene: NA
V gene: TRBV24-1
CDR3 protein: CATSDAGTFTGELFF
CDR3 DNA: TGTGCCACCAGTGATGCCGGGACCTTTACCGGGGAGCTGTTTTTT

J gene: TRBJ2-7
clone size: NA
D gene: NA
V gene: TRBV5-6
CDR3 protein: CASSAGKAISREQYF
CDR3 DNA: TGTGCCAGCAGCGCCGGGAAGGCAATATCCCGGGAGCAGTACTTC

J gene: TRBJ2-1
clone size: NA
D gene: NA
V gene: TRBV28
CDR3 protein: CASGLTVSHNEQFF
CDR3 DNA: TGTGCCAGCGGACTCACCGTCAGCCACAATGAGCAGTTCTTC

J gene: TRBJ2-5
clone size: NA
D gene: TRBD1
V gene: TRBV7-9
CDR3 protein: CASSLVAGGGETQYF
CDR3 DNA: TGTGCCAGCAGCTTAGTGGCAGGGGGCGGAGAGACCCAGTACTTC

J gene: TRBJ2-7
clone size: NA
D gene: NA
V gene: TRBV29-1
CDR3 protein: CSVVQGYEQYF
CDR3 DNA: TGCAGCGTTGTGCAGGGATACGAGCAGTACTTC

J gene: TRBJ1-1
clone size: few
D gene: NA
V gene: TRBV6-5
CDR3 protein: CASSYSRRVNTEAFF
CDR3 DNA: TGTGCCAGCAGTTACTCGCGCAGGGTGAACACTGAAGCTTTCTTT

J gene: TRBJ1-2
clone size: NA
D gene: TRBD1
V gene: TRBV6-5
CDR3 protein: CASSVTGAGGYTF
CDR3 DNA: TGTGCCAGCAGTGTAACAGGGGCGGGTGGCTACACCTTC

J gene: TRBJ2-1
clone size: few
D gene: NA
V gene: TRBV6-1
CDR3 protein: CASSKDGYNEQFF
CDR3 DNA: TGTGCCAGCAGCAAGGACGGATACAATGAGCAGTTCTTC

J gene: TRBJ2-7
clone size: NA
D gene: NA
V gene: TRBV12-3/TRBV12-4
CDR3 protein: CASSKLQLEQYF
CDR3 DNA: TGTGCCAGCAGTAAATTACAGCTCGAGCAGTACTTC

J gene: TRBJ1-5
clone size: NA
D gene: NA
V gene: TRBV20-1
CDR3 protein: CSASGGGHPGDLGDQPQHF
CDR3 DNA: TGCAGTGCTAGTGGGGGTGGGCACCCTGGGGACTTAGGCGATCAGCCCCAGCATTTT

J gene: TRBJ1-4
clone size: NA
D gene: NA
V gene: TRBV19
CDR3 protein: CASSMGRDEEKLFF
CDR3 DNA: TGTGCCAGTAGTATGGGTAGGGACGAGGAAAAACTGTTTTTT

J gene: TRBJ1-3
clone size: NA
D gene: TRBD1
V gene: TRBV6-1
CDR3 protein: CASSQTGKRARGSGNTIYF
CDR3 DNA: TGTGCCAGCAGTCAGACAGGGAAAAGGGCTCGGGGCTCTGGAAACACCATATATTTT

J gene: TRBJ1-3
clone size: NA
D gene: NA
V gene: TRBV14
CDR3 protein: CASSQDRGYGNTIYF
CDR3 DNA: TGTGCCAGCAGCCAAGATCGGGGATATGGAAACACCATATATTTT

J gene: TRBJ2-7
clone size: NA
D gene: TRBD1
V gene: TRBV7-2
CDR3 protein: CASSLGLSTGAVSYEQYF
CDR3 DNA: TGTGCCAGCAGCTTAGGATTATCAACAGGGGCGGTCTCCTACGAGCAGTACTTC

J gene: TRBJ2-7
clone size: NA
D gene: NA
V gene: TRBV6-2/TRBV6-3
CDR3 protein: CASRSHRSSYEQYF
CDR3 DNA: TGTGCCAGCAGATCCCACAGGAGCTCCTACGAGCAGTACTTC

J gene: TRBJ2-6
clone size: NA
D gene: TRBD1
V gene: TRBV30
CDR3 protein: CASDRVSGANVLTF
CDR3 DNA: TGTGCCAGTGACAGGGTTTCTGGGGCCAACGTCCTGACTTTC

J gene: TRBJ2-3
clone size: NA
D gene: TRBD1
V gene: TRBV28
CDR3 protein: CASSIGTGGLADTQYF
CDR3 DNA: TGTGCCAGCAGTATAGGGACAGGGGGCCTGGCAGATACGCAGTATTTT

J gene: TRBJ2-3
clone size: NA
D gene: TRBD2
V gene: TRBV29-1
CDR3 protein: CSVTGALAGADTQYF
CDR3 DNA: TGCAGCGTCACCGGGGCGCTAGCGGGGGCAGATACGCAGTATTTT

J gene: TRBJ2-3
clone size: NA
D gene: NA
V gene: TRBV30
CDR3 protein: CAHTSGGLSRTDTQYF
CDR3 DNA: TGTGCCCACACTAGTGGCGGTCTGTCGCGCACAGATACGCAGTATTTT

J gene: TRBJ2-7
clone size: NA
D gene: NA
V gene: TRBV2
CDR3 protein: CASSEGGRISYEQYF
CDR3 DNA: TGTGCCAGCAGTGAAGGTGGGAGGATCTCCTACGAGCAGTACTTC

J gene: TRBJ1-1
clone size: NA
D gene: TRBD1
V gene: TRBV6-2/TRBV6-3
CDR3 protein: CASSPPRDRLSEAFF
CDR3 DNA: TGTGCCAGCAGCCCGCCCCGGGACAGGTTGTCTGAAGCTTTCTTT

J gene: TRBJ1-2
clone size: NA
D gene: NA
V gene: TRBV5-1
CDR3 protein: CASRQDLFNYGYTF
CDR3 DNA: TGCGCCAGCAGGCAAGACCTGTTCAACTATGGCTACACCTTC

J gene: TRBJ2-7
clone size: once
D gene: TRBD1
V gene: TRBV5-1
CDR3 protein: CASSPDRGHYEQYF
CDR3 DNA: TGCGCCAGCAGCCCGGACAGGGGGCACTACGAGCAGTACTTC

J gene: TRBJ2-7
clone size: NA
D gene: TRBD1
V gene: TRBV14
CDR3 protein: CASSQEHRGRGTYEQYF
CDR3 DNA: TGTGCCAGCAGCCAAGAACACAGGGGGCGTGGGACCTACGAGCAGTACTTC

J gene: TRBJ1-2
clone size: once
D gene: NA
V gene: TRBV20-1
CDR3 protein: CSAPGGYGYTF
CDR3 DNA: TGCAGTGCTCCCGGCGGCTATGGCTACACCTTC

J gene: TRBJ2-2
clone size: NA
D gene: NA
V gene: TRBV5-1
CDR3 protein: CASMESANTGELFF
CDR3 DNA: TGCGCCAGCATGGAGAGCGCGAACACCGGGGAGCTGTTTTTT

J gene: TRBJ2-1
clone size: NA
D gene: NA
V gene: TRBV29-1
CDR3 protein: CSDKESLYNEQFF
CDR3 DNA: TGCAGCGATAAGGAGAGCCTCTACAATGAGCAGTTCTTC

J gene: TRBJ2-7
clone size: NA
D gene: NA
V gene: TRBV5-1
CDR3 protein: CASSFGGGHLSSYEQYF
CDR3 DNA: TGCGCCAGCAGCTTTGGGGGAGGCCACCTGAGCTCCTACGAGCAGTACTTC